This is a list of T cell receptor beta chains from one sample in a study of T-cell memory formation after mild COVID-19. MiXCR, applied by TCRdb to the 5' RACE reads, yields one record per CDR3 protein. The sample records approximately 46,000 distinct CDR3 sequences, around 10% being singletons. Sequenced input: PBMCs or a T cell subset sorted from them (not recorded which). The receptors stem from a man younger than 30 who had mild COVID-19 (a few samples of this study predate the infection). Cell type and time point are not known. CDR3s include the opening cysteine and the closing phenylalanine or tryptophan. The order of the fields is J gene, V gene, D gene, clone size, CDR3 protein, CDR3 DNA. D genes are given only for firm matches. Clone size appears in some rows only: once, few, many, or a class for an expanded clone.

>TRBJ1-6|TRBV20-1|TRBD1|.
CSAPAGQGTSPLHF
TGCAGTGCGCCCGCGGGACAGGGGACTTCACCCCTCCACTTT
>TRBJ1-6|TRBV7-2|.|once
CASSSDTNSPLHF
TGTGCCAGCAGCTCAGACACAAATTCACCCCTCCACTTT
>TRBJ2-7|TRBV4-3|.|many
CASSMQKGGREQYF
TGCGCCAGCAGCATGCAAAAAGGGGGGCGCGAGCAGTACTTC
>TRBJ2-5|TRBV24-1|.|.
CATSDSDGAQETQYF
TGTGCCACCAGTGATTCGGACGGGGCACAAGAGACCCAGTACTTC
>TRBJ2-5|TRBV2|TRBD1|.
CASSEEGAGETQYF
TGTGCCAGCAGTGAAGAGGGGGCCGGGGAGACCCAGTACTTC
>TRBJ2-5|TRBV18|.|.
CASSPLGAGGETQYF
TGTGCCAGCTCACCATTGGGGGCTGGTGGAGAGACCCAGTACTTC
>TRBJ2-6|TRBV5-1|TRBD1|once
CASSAGGFGANVLTF
TGCGCCAGCAGTGCAGGGGGCTTCGGGGCCAACGTCCTGACTTTC
>TRBJ2-2|TRBV7-2|.|.
CASSLVFPGGTGELFF
TGTGCCAGCAGCTTAGTTTTTCCAGGGGGGACCGGGGAGCTGTTTTTT
>TRBJ2-2|TRBV12-3/TRBV12-4|TRBD2|few
CASSFQLAGGTGELFF
TGTGCCAGCAGTTTCCAACTAGCGGGGGGTACCGGGGAGCTGTTTTTT
>TRBJ2-1|TRBV7-3|TRBD2|many
CASSPTSGGALGNEQFF
TGTGCCAGCAGCCCAACTAGCGGGGGGGCCCTCGGCAATGAGCAGTTCTTC
>TRBJ2-5|TRBV5-1|.|many
CASTSEETQYF
TGCGCCAGCACTTCCGAAGAGACCCAGTACTTC
>TRBJ2-1|TRBV6-2/TRBV6-3|TRBD2|many
CASSYSAPSGVYNEQFF
TGTGCCAGCAGTTACTCGGCCCCTAGCGGGGTATACAATGAGCAGTTCTTC
>TRBJ1-2|TRBV7-2|.|few
CASSLGDWTVYGYTF
TGTGCCAGCAGCTTAGGCGATTGGACAGTCTATGGCTACACCTTC
>TRBJ2-3|TRBV27|TRBD1|.
CASRIQGGDTQYF
TGTGCCAGCAGAATACAGGGGGGAGATACGCAGTATTTT
>TRBJ2-2|TRBV20-1|.|.
CSARDQSGASSELFF
TGCAGTGCTAGAGATCAATCGGGGGCCTCGAGCGAGCTGTTTTTT
>TRBJ2-3|TRBV6-5|.|few
CASSSTGPSWDTQYF
TGTGCCAGCAGTTCGACCGGTCCCTCCTGGGATACGCAGTATTTT